Listed here are 20 T cell receptor beta chains from one sample, sequenced in a study of T cell changes during pregnancy in multiple sclerosis. Using immunoSEQ multiplex PCR, the repertoire was profiled, and TCRdb retains in-frame clones only, with some absent. This sample has tens of thousands of clones, with around nine tenths found just once. The material sequenced was peripheral blood, taken in the second trimester of pregnancy. These receptors all stem from a female donor with multiple sclerosis, enrolled in a pregnancy study.

The chain joins TRBV28 to TRBJ2-2; TRBD2 matches at 7 bases. The CDR3 has 16 residues. Germline lookup yields CDR1 MDHEN and CDR2 SYDVKM. V was pared by 2 bases and J by 2 bases, with 5 bases of the junction left unmatched. CDR3 in amino acids: CASSLISSGNTGELFF. The CDR3, as DNA: TGTGCCAGCAGTTTAATTTCTAGCGGAAACACCGGGGAGCTGTTTTTT.

The chain is built from TRBV6-5 and TRBJ1-4; D remains unclear. Trimming took 6 bases from V and 0 from J, leaving 11 bases between them. Germline V gene lookup returns CDR1 MNHEY and CDR2 SVGAGI. The CDR3 consists of 15 residues. CDR3 coding DNA: TGTGCCAGCAGCCAGGCAGGTTCAACTAATGAAAAACTGTTTTTT. The encoded protein is CASSQAGSTNEKLFF.

The chain is built from TRBV7-9 and TRBJ2-1; 7 bases are shared with TRBD1. The CDR3 consists of 15 residues. Trimming cost V 5 bases and J 10 bases; bases outside gene matches: 14. Germline V gene sequence: CDR1 SEHNR, CDR2 FQNEAQ (reference sequence). This CDR3 is CASSAGTALGVEQFF. DNA of the CDR3: TGTGCCAGCAGCGCCGGGACAGCCCTGGGCGTGGAGCAGTTCTTC. The variable domain in full, completed from reference TRBV7-9 and TRBJ2-1, reads DTGVSQNPRHKITKRGQNVTFRCDPISEHNRLYWYRQTLGQGPEFLTYFQNEAQLEKSRLLSDRFSAERPKGSFSTLEIQRTEQGDSAMYLCASSAGTALGVEQFFGPGTRLTVL.

V usage is TRBV10-3 and J usage is TRBJ1-2; D might be TRBD1 (5 bases). Germline assignment: CDR1 ENHRY and CDR2 SYGVKD. The CDR3 has 12 residues. V lost 6 bases and J 8 bases, leaving 13 bases between the germline ends. The CDR3 reads CAISEPTDGYTF. DNA for the CDR3: TGTGCCATCAGCGAACCGACAGACGGCTACACCTTC.

The genes are TRBV5-4 and TRBJ2-3; 7 bases fit TRBD1. The V and J ends lost 1 base and 0 bases, in that order; junction bases with no gene match: 5. In germline, CDR1 is SGHNT, CDR2 YYREEE (reference sequence). This CDR3 region has 16 residues. The CDR3 reads CASSLRDSSSTDTQYF. The DNA for the CDR3 is TGTGCCAGCAGCTTGCGGGACAGTTCTAGCACAGATACGCAGTATTTT.

The chain combines TRBV2 with TRBJ2-5, with 10 bases aligning to TRBD2. The V gene's germline CDR1 is SNHLY and CDR2 FYNNEI. Losses at the gene ends were 4 bases for V and 2 bases for J; bases not matched to a gene: 4. The CDR3 consists of 15 residues. CDR3 sequence (DNA): TGTGCCAGCAGTGGATTAGCGGGAGGTCAAGAGACCCAGTACTTC. This codes for CASSGLAGGQETQYF.

This clone is a singleton in its sample. V gene TRBV10-3 combines with J gene TRBJ2-2; the D gene is possibly TRBD1 (6 bases). CDR3 length equals 17 residues. V was shortened by 0 bases and J by 2 bases, with 13 bases between the two germline ends. CDR1 ENHRY and CDR2 SYGVKD come from the germline V gene. DNA for the CDR3: TGTGCCATCAGTGAGTCCACCAGGGGCCCAAACACCGGGGAGCTGTTTTTT. It is translated as CAISESTRGPNTGELFF.

The rearrangement links TRBV28 to TRBJ2-7, with D uncertain. V dropped 5 bases and J dropped 4 bases, with 9 bases sitting between them. In germline, CDR1 is MDHEN, CDR2 SYDVKM. The CDR3 has 12 residues. CDR3 amino acids: CASSHTLYEQYF. The CDR3, as DNA: TGTGCCAGCAGTCACACGCTTTACGAGCAGTACTTC.

The chain is built from TRBV5-4 and TRBJ2-7, with 7 bases matching TRBD2. CDR1 SGHNT and CDR2 YYREEE come from the germline V gene (reference sequence). This CDR3 contains 15 residues. V was clipped by 4 bases and J by 0 bases; unmatched bases: 7. The CDR3 here is CASSPETSPSYEQYF. DNA of the CDR3: TGTGCCAGCAGCCCCGAGACTAGCCCCTCCTACGAGCAGTACTTC.

The rearrangement links TRBV28 to TRBJ2-6; D is ambiguous. Trimming shortened V by 3 bases and J by 0 bases, and 9 bases separated the two germline ends. The V gene's germline CDR1 is MDHEN and CDR2 SYDVKM. The CDR3 extends over 16 amino acids. This chain's CDR3 is CASSFLLSSGANVLTF. In DNA form, the CDR3 reads TGTGCCAGCAGTTTTTTGCTAAGCTCTGGGGCCAACGTCCTGACTTTC.

The genes are TRBV5-6 and TRBJ2-5; 7 bases fit TRBD2. Per the germline V gene, CDR1 is SGHDT and CDR2 is YYEEEE. The CDR3 is made up of 12 amino acids. V lost 7 bases and J lost 5; bases outside the gene matches: 5. The CDR3 sequence is CASQTSRETQYF. The DNA for the CDR3 is TGTGCCAGCCAGACTAGCCGGGAGACCCAGTACTTC. Drawing the rest from reference TRBV5-6 and TRBJ2-5, the complete variable domain is DAGVTQSPTHLIKTRGQQVTLRCSPKSGHDTVSWYQQALGQGPQFIFQYYEEEERQRGNFPDRFSGHQFPNYSSELNVNALLLGDSALYLCASQTSRETQYFGPGTRLLVL.

The chain uses TRBV7-2 and TRBJ2-7, with 10 positions matching TRBD1. The trim removed 5 bases at V and 2 bases at J, leaving 6 bases unmatched. Germline V gene lookup returns CDR1 SGHTA and CDR2 FQGNSA. The CDR3 extends over 15 amino acids. The DNA of the CDR3 is TGTGCCAGCAGCAACACCGGGACAGGGGCCTACGAGCAGTACTTC. Translated, it gives CASSNTGTGAYEQYF. Variable domain in full (rest from reference TRBV7-2 and TRBJ2-7): GAGVSQSPSNKVTEKGKDVELRCDPISGHTALYWYRQSLGQGLEFLIYFQGNSAPDKSGLPSDRFSAERTGGSVSTLTIQRTQQEDSAVYLCASSNTGTGAYEQYFGPGTRLTVT.

The genes are TRBV7-2 and TRBJ1-1, with 7 bases aligning to TRBD1. Germline V CDR1 and CDR2: SGHTA, FQGNSA. Trimming took 6 bases from V and 0 from J; bases not matched to a gene: 4. The CDR3 length is 14 residues. The CDR3: CASSPDRVNTEAFF. The DNA of the CDR3 is TGTGCCAGCAGTCCCGACAGGGTGAACACTGAAGCTTTCTTT.

The chain has TRBV5-1 and TRBJ1-1, with 11 bases fitting TRBD1. This CDR3 is built from 16 residues. Trimming removed 3 bases from V and 4 bases from J; junction bases left unmatched: 8. Germline V gene sequence: CDR1 SGHRS, CDR2 YFSETQ. In nucleotides, the CDR3 is TGCGCCAGCAGCTCACGTACCGGGACAGGGGGCACTGAAGCTTTCTTT. Translating it yields CASSSRTGTGGTEAFF. Full variable domain (missing parts from reference TRBV5-1 and TRBJ1-1): KAGVTQTPRYLIKTRGQQVTLSCSPISGHRSVSWYQQTPGQGLQFLFEYFSETQRNKGNFPGRFSGRQFSNSRSEMNVSTLELGDSALYLCASSSRTGTGGTEAFFGQGTRLTVV.

V and J are TRBV18 and TRBJ2-3; no firm D call. The CDR3 length is 16 residues. V was clipped by 3 bases and J by 2 bases, with 15 bases between them. CDR1 and CDR2 from the germline V gene are KGHSH and LQKENI. CDR3: CASSPEESRLTDTQYF. CDR3 in DNA: TGTGCCAGCTCACCGGAAGAAAGCCGACTCACAGATACGCAGTATTTT.

The rearrangement links TRBV5-7 to TRBJ2-1; the D gene is possibly TRBD2 (7 bases). TRBV5-7 is sorted into the ORF group, with uncertain function. The CDR3 totals 15 residues. Trimming cost V 2 bases and J 5 bases, with 14 bases left between them. The CDR3 reads CASSLRGGEDNEQFF. The CDR3 DNA reads as TGTGCCAGCAGCTTAAGGGGGGGGGAGGACAATGAGCAGTTCTTC.

V gene TRBV6-1 combines with J gene TRBJ2-1; the match to TRBD2 covers 9 bases. Trimming cost V 10 bases and J 7 bases; bases outside gene matches: 8. The germline CDR1 and CDR2 sequences are MNHNS and SASEGT. The CDR3 runs 13 residues. The CDR3 loop is CATGTSSGNEQFF. In DNA form, the CDR3 reads TGTGCCACCGGGACTAGCTCAGGGAATGAGCAGTTCTTC.

The chain couples TRBV6-1 to TRBJ2-7, with a weak D call TRBD2 (6 bases). Trimming removed 4 bases at V and 5 bases at J, with 15 bases between. Germline V gene sequence: CDR1 MNHNS, CDR2 SASEGT. This CDR3 contains 14 residues. The CDR3 region is CASSVATSRHEQYF. Here the CDR3 DNA reads TGTGCCAGCAGTGTGGCTACTAGCCGCCACGAGCAGTACTTC.

The rearrangement links TRBV10-3 to TRBJ2-1; the D gene is possibly TRBD1 (6 bases). The CDR3 is 16 amino acids. Germline V gene sequence: CDR1 ENHRY, CDR2 SYGVKD. Trimming shortened V by 2 bases and J by 0 bases, and 11 bases separated the two germline ends. This chain's CDR3 is CAISEADRSSYNEQFF. CDR3 nucleotides: TGTGCCATCAGTGAGGCGGACAGAAGCTCCTACAATGAGCAGTTCTTC.

The count of this clone is one. The chain carries TRBV7-3 and TRBJ1-1; 7 bases align to TRBD1. Trimming removed 2 bases from V and 3 bases from J; junction bases left unmatched: 3. Germline-derived CDR1 and CDR2 are SGHTA and FQGTGA. This CDR3 has 14 amino acids. This CDR3 reads CASSLDGTDTEAFF. DNA of the CDR3: TGTGCCAGCAGCTTAGATGGGACAGACACTGAAGCTTTCTTT.